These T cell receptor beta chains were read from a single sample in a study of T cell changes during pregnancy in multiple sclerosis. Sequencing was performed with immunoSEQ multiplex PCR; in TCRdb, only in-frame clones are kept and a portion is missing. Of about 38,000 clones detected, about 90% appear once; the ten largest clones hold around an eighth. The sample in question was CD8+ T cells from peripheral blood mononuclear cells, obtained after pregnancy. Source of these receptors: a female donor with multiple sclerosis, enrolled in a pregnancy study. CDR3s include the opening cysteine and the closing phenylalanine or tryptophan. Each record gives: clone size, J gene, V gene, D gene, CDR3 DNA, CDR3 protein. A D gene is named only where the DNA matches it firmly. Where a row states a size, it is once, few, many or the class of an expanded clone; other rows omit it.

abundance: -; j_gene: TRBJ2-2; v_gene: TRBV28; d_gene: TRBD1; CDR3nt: TGTGCCAGCAGTTTACGGACAGGGCTCACCGGGGAGCTGTTTTTT; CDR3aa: CASSLRTGLTGELFF
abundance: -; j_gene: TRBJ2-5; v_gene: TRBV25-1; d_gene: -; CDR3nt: TGTGCCAGCAGTGAGAGAAATTTTAGGGGGATCCCGCAAGAGACCCAGTACTTC; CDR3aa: CASSERNFRGIPQETQYF
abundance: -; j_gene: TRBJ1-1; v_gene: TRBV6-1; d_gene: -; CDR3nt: TGTGCCAGCAGTGCGGGGGGAAACACTGAAGCTTTCTTT; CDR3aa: CASSAGGNTEAFF
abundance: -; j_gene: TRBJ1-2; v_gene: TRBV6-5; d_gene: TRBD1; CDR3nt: TGTGCCAGCAGAGGACAGGGGAAAATCTATGGCTACACCTTC; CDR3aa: CASRGQGKIYGYTF
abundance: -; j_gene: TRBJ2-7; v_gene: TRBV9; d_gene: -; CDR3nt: TGTGCCAGCAGCGTAGACACAGCTATCTACGAGCAGTACTTC; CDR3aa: CASSVDTAIYEQYF
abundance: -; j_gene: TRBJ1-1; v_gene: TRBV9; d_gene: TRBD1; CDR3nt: TGTGCCAGCAGCGGGGCCCAGGGGGCTGGCACTGAAGCTTTCTTT; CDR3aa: CASSGAQGAGTEAFF
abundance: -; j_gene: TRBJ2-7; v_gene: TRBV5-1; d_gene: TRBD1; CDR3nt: TGCGCCAGCAGCCCCAGGGGGCCGAGCTACGAGCAGTACTTC; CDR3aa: CASSPRGPSYEQYF
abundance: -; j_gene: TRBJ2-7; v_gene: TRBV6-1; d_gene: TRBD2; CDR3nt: TGTGCCAGCAGTGAAGGTTGGACTAGCGGCAGGAGCTCCTACGAGCAGTACTTC; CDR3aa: CASSEGWTSGRSSYEQYF
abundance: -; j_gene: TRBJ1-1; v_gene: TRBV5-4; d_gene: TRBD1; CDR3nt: TGTGCCAGCAGTAGCGACAGGGGAAACACTGAAGCTTTCTTT; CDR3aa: CASSSDRGNTEAFF
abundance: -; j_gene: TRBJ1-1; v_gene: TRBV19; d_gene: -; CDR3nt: TGTGCCAGCTCAGTACACGCGAACACTGAAGCTTTCTTT; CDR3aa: CASSVHANTEAFF
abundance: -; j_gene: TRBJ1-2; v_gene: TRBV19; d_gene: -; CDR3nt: TGTGCCAGTAGCCCCCGACGGACAGACCGGCGCTATGGCTACACCTTC; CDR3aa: CASSPRRTDRRYGYTF
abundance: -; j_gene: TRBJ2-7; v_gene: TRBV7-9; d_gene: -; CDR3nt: TGTGCCAGCAGCTTAACTAAAACCTCCTACGAGCAGTACTTC; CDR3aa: CASSLTKTSYEQYF
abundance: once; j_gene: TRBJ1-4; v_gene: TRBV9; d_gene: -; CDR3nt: TGTGCCAGCAGCGTCGACAGTACAACTAATGAAAAACTGTTTTTT; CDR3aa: CASSVDSTTNEKLFF
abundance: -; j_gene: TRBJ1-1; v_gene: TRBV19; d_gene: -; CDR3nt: TGTGCCAGTAGTTCATTTAGAGAGACAGGAAAAGGCACTGAAGCTTTCTTT; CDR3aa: CASSSFRETGKGTEAFF
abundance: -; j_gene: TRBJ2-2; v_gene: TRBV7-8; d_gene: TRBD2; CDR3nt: TGTGCCAGCAGCTTAGCTGTAGCGGGAGAGATCGGGGAGCTGTTTTTT; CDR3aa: CASSLAVAGEIGELFF
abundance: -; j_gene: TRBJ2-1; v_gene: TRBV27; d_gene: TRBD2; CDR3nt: TGTGCCAGCAGTTTGAGACCGGGACTAGCGGTTCCCGAGCAGTTCTTC; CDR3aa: CASSLRPGLAVPEQFF
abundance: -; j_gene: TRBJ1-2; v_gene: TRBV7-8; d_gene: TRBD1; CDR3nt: TGTGCCAGCAGCTTAGGACGGACAGGCCTCTATGGCTACACCTTC; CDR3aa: CASSLGRTGLYGYTF
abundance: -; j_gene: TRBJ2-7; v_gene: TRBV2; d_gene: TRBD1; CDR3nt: TGTGCCAGCAGTGAACAGGGACAGGTGGACGAGCAGTACTTC; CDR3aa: CASSEQGQVDEQYF
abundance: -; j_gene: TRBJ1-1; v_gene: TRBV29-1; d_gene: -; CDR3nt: TGCAGCGCGCAACGACAGGAAGAAGCTTTCTTT; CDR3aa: CSAQRQEEAFF
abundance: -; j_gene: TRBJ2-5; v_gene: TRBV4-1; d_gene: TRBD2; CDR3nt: TGCGCCAGCAGCCAAGACCAGCGGGGCCAAGAGACCCAGTACTTC; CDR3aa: CASSQDQRGQETQYF
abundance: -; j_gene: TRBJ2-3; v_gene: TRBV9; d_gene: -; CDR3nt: TGTGCCAGCAGCCCGAGGGCGGATACGCAGTATTTT; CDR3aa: CASSPRADTQYF
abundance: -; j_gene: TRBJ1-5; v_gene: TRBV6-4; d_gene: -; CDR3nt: TGTGCCAGCAGTGGCCGGGACACCCCAATTCAGCCCCAGCATTTT; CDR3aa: CASSGRDTPIQPQHF
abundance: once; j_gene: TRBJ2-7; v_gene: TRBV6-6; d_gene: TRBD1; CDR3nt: TGTGCCAGCAGGGCCCGGGGACAGGGGATCAACGAGCAGTACTTC; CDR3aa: CASRARGQGINEQYF
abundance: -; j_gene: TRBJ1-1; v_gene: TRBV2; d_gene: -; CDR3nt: TGTGCCAGCAGGGGGCGGGGGACTGAAGCTTTCTTT; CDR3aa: CASRGRGTEAFF
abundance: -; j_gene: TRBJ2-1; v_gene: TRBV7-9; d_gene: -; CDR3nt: TGTGCCAGCAGCCCTAGGTCCCCCGAGCAGTTCTTC; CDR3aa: CASSPRSPEQFF
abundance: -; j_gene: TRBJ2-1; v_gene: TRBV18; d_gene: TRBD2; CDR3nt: TGTGCCAGCTCACCCGGGGGGACTAGCGGGGGAAACTACAATGAGCAGTTCTTC; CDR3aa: CASSPGGTSGGNYNEQFF
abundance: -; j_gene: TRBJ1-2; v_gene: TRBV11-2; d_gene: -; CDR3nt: TGTGCCAGCAGCTTAGATTCGTTCATAGGGGATAGCTACACCTTC; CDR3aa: CASSLDSFIGDSYTF
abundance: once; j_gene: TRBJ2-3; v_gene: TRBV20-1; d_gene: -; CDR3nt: TGCAGTGTTAAGACAGTTGATACGCAGTATTTT; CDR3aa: CSVKTVDTQYF
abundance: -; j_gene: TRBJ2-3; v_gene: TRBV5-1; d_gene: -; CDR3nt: TGCGCCAGCAGGCTACTTGACAGAAACACAGATACGCAGTATTTT; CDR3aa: CASRLLDRNTDTQYF
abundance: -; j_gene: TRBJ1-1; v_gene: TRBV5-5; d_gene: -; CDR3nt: TGTGCCAGCAGCTTACGGGACTTCGACACTGAAGCTTTCTTT; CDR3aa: CASSLRDFDTEAFF
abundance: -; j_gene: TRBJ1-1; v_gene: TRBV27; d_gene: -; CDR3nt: TGTGCCAGCAGTTTCACAGTCAGGAACACTGAAGCTTTCTTT; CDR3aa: CASSFTVRNTEAFF
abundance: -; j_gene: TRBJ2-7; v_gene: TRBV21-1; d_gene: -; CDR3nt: TGTGCCAGCAGCAAAAAGACAGGGGCCCCCTACGAGCAGTACTTC; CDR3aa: CASSKKTGAPYEQYF
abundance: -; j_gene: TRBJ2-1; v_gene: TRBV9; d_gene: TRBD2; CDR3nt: TGTGCCAGCAGCGCCCCAACCGGGGGGGCCCATGAGCAGTTCTTC; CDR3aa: CASSAPTGGAHEQFF
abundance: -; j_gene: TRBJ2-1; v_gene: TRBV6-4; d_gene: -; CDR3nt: TGTGCCAGCAGTGACCTTATGGGGGGCAATGAGCAGTTCTTC; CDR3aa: CASSDLMGGNEQFF
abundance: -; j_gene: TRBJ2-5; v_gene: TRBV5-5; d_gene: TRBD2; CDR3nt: TGTGCCAGCAGCTTCTGGACTAGCCAAGAGACCCAGTACTTC; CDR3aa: CASSFWTSQETQYF
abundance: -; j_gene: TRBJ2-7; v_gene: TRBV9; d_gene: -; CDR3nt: TGTGCCAGCAGCGTAGGGGACAATTCCTACGAGCAGTACTTC; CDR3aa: CASSVGDNSYEQYF
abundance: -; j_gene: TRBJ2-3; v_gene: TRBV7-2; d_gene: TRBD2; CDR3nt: TGTGCCAGCAGCCCGCGACTAGCGGGACTCACAGATACGCAGTATTTT; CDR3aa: CASSPRLAGLTDTQYF
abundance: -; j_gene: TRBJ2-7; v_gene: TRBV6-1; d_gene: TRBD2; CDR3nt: TGTGCCAGCAGGTTACTAGCGGGGCGCTCCTACGAGCAGTACTTC; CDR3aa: CASRLLAGRSYEQYF
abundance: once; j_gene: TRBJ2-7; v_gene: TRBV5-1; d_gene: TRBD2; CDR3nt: TGCGCCAGCAGCTCGGGACTAGCTTACGAGCAGTACTTC; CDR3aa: CASSSGLAYEQYF
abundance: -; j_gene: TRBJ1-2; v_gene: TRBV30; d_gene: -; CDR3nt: TGTGCCTGGAGTGTACGAGGGCTCCAAGGCTATGGCTACACCTTC; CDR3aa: CAWSVRGLQGYGYTF
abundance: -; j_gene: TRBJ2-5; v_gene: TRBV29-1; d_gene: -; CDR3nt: TGCAGCGCCGGCGGGGTCCGGGAGACCCAGTACTTC; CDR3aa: CSAGGVRETQYF
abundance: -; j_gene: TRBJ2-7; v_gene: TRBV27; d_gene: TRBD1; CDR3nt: TGTGCCAGCAGTTCCCGGGACAGATACTACGAGCAGTACTTC; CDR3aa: CASSSRDRYYEQYF
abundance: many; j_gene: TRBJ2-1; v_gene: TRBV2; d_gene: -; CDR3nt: TGTGCCAGCAGTGAATTGGGGCGGGACTACAATGAGCAGTTCTTC; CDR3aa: CASSELGRDYNEQFF